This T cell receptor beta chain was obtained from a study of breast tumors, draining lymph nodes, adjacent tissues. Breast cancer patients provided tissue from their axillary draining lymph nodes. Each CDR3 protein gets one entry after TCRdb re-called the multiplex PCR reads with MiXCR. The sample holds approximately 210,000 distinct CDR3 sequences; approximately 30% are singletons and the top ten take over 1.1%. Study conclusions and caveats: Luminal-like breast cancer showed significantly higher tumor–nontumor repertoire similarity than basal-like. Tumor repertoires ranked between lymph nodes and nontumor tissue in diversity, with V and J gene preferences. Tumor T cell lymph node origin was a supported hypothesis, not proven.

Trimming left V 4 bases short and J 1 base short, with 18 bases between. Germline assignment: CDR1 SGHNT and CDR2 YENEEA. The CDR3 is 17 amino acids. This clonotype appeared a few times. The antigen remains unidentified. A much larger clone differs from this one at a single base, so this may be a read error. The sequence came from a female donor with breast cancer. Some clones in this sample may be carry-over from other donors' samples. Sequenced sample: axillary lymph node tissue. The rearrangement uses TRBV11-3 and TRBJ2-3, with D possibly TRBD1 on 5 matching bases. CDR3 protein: CASSSPWGAGGTDTQYF. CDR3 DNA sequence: TGTGCCAGCAGCTCCCCCTGGGGCGCTGGGGGCACAGATACGCAGTATTTT.